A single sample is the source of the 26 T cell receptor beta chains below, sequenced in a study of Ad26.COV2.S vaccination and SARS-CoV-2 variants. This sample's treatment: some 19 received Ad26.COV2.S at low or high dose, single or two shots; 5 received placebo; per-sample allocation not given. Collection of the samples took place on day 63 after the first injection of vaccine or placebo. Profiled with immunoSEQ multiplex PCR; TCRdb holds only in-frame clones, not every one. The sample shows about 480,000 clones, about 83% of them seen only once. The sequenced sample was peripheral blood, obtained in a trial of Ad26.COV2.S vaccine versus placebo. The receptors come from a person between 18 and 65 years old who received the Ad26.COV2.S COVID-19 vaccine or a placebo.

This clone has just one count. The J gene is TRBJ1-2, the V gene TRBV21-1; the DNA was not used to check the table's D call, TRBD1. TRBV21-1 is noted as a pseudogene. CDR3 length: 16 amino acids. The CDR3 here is CARFVEGAPFPYGYTF. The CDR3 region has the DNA TGTGCCAGGTTCGTAGAGGGGGCCCCTTTCCCATATGGCTACACCTTC.

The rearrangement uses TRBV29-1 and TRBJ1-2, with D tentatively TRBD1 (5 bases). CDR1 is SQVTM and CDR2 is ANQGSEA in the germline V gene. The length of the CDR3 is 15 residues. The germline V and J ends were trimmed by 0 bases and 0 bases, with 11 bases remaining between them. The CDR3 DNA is TGCAGCGTTGAAGATCTCGGGGGGACTAACTATGGCTACACCTTC. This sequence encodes CSVEDLGGTNYGYTF.

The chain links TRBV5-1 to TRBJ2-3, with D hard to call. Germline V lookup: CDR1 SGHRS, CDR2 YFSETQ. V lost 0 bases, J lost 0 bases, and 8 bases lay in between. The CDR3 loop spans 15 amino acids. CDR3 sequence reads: CASSLVRPSTDTQYF. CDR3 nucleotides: TGCGCCAGCAGCTTGGTACGGCCTAGCACAGATACGCAGTATTTT. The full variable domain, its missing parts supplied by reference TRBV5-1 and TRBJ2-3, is KAGVTQTPRYLIKTRGQQVTLSCSPISGHRSVSWYQQTPGQGLQFLFEYFSETQRNKGNFPGRFSGRQFSNSRSEMNVSTLELGDSALYLCASSLVRPSTDTQYFGPGTRLTVL.

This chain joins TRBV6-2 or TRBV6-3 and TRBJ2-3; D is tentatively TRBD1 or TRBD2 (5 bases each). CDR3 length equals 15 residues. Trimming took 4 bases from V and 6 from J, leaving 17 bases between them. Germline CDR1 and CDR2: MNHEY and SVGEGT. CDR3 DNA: TGTGCCAGCAGTTCTGGGACCCCATATGTGGATACGCAGTATTTT. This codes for CASSSGTPYVDTQYF.

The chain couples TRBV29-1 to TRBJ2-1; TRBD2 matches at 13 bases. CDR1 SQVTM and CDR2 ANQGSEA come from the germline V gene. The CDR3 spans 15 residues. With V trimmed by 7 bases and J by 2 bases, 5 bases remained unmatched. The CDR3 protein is CSARGLAGPYNEQFF. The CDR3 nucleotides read TGCAGCGCCAGGGGACTAGCGGGACCCTACAATGAGCAGTTCTTC.

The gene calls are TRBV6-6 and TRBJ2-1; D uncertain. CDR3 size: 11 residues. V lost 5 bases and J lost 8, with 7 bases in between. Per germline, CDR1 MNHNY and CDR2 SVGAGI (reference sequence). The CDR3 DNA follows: TGTGCCAGCAGTCCCCTCTATGAGCAGTTCTTC. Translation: CASSPLYEQFF.

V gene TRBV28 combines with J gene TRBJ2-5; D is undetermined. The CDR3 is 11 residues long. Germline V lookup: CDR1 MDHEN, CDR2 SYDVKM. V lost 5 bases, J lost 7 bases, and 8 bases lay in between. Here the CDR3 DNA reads TGTGCCAGCAGTCCCCCAGGGACCCAGTACTTC. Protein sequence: CASSPPGTQYF.

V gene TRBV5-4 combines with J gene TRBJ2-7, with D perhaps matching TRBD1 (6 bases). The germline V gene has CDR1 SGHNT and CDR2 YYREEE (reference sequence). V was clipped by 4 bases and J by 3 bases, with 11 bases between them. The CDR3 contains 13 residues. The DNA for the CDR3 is TGTGCCAGCAGCCGTCCAGGGGACTACGAGCAGTACTTC. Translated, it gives CASSRPGDYEQYF.

CDR3 amino acids: CASSPTGTGTYNEQFF. The CDR3 DNA reads TGTGCCAGCAGCCCTACCGGGACAGGGACCTACAATGAGCAGTTCTTC. The chain couples TRBV4-2 to TRBJ2-1; TRBD1 matches at 9 bases. Germline loops: CDR1 LGHNA, CDR2 YNFKEQ. The ends lost 4 bases at V and 2 bases at J; junction bases unmatched: 6. This CDR3 is 16 amino acids long.

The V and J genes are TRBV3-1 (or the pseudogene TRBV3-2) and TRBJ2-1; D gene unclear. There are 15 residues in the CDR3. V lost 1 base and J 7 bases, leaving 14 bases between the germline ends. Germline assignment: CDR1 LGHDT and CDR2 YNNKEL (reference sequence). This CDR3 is CASSQGYSPRNEQFF. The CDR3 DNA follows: TGTGCCAGCAGCCAAGGTTACAGCCCGCGGAATGAGCAGTTCTTC.

The CDR3 loop is CASTRGTGELNTEAFF. CDR3 bases: TGTGCCAGTACCCGGGGGACAGGGGAACTGAACACTGAAGCTTTCTTT. V and J are TRBV19 and TRBJ1-1; 10 nucleotides align to TRBD1. Trimming removed 7 bases from V and 0 bases from J; junction bases left unmatched: 8. CDR1 is LNHDA, CDR2 SQIVND, per germline (reference sequence). This CDR3 contains 16 residues.

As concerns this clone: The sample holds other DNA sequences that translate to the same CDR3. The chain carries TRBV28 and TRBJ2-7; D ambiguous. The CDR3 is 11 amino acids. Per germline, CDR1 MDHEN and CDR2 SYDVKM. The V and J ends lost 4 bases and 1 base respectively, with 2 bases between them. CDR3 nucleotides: TGTGCCAGCAGTTCGTCCTACGAGCAGTACTTC. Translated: CASSSSYEQYF.

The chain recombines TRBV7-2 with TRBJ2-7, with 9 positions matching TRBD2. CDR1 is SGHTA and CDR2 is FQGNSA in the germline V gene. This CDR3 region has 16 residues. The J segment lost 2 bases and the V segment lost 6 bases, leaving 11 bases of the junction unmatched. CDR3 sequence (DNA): TGTGCCAGCAGTCTAGCGGGGACAGTCGATACCTACGAGCAGTACTTC. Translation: CASSLAGTVDTYEQYF.

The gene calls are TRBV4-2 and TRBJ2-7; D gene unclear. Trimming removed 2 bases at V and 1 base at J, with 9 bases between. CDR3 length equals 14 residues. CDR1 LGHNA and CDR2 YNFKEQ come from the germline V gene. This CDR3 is CASSQTLGSYEQYF. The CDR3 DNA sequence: TGTGCCAGCAGCCAAACTTTGGGTTCCTACGAGCAGTACTTC.

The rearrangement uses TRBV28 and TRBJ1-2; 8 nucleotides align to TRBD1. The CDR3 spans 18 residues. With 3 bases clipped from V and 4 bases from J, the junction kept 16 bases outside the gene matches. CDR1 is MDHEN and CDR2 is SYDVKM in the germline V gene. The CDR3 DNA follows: TGTGCCAGCAGTTTTATCGGGACAGGTACCCCAAGTTCCTATGGCTACACCTTC. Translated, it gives CASSFIGTGTPSSYGYTF.

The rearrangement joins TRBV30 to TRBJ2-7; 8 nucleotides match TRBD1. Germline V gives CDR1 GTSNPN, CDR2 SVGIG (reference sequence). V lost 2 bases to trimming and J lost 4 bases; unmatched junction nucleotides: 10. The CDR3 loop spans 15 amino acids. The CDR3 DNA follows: TGTGCCTGGAGTCCGGACAGGGTGCGAAAGTACGAGCAGTACTTC. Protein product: CAWSPDRVRKYEQYF.

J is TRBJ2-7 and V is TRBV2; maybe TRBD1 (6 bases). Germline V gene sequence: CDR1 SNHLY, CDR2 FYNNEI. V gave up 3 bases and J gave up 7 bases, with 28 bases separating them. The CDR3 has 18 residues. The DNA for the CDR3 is TGTGCCAGCAGTGACGACAGGCTGACAGAAACCCCTTCCTTAGAGCAGTACTTC. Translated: CASSDDRLTETPSLEQYF.

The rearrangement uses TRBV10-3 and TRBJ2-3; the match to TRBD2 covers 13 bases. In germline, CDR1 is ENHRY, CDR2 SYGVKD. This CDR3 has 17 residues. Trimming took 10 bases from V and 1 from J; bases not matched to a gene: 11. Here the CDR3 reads CATRGLAGERGTDTQYF. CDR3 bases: TGTGCCACCAGAGGACTAGCGGGAGAGAGGGGCACAGATACGCAGTATTTT.

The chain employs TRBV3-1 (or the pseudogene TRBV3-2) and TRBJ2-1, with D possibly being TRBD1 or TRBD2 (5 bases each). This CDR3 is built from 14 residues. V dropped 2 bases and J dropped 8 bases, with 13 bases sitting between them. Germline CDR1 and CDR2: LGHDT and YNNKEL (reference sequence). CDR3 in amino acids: CASSQPGPWDEQFF. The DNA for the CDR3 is TGTGCCAGCAGCCAACCGGGACCCTGGGATGAGCAGTTCTTC.

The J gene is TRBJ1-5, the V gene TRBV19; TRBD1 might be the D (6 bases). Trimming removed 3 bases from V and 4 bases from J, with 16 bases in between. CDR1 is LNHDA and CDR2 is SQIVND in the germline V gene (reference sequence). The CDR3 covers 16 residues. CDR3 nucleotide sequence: TGTGCCAGTAGTATCCGTCAGGGGCAGGGGAATCAGCCCCAGCATTTT. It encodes CASSIRQGQGNQPQHF. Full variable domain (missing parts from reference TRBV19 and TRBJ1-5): DGGITQSPKYLFRKEGQNVTLSCEQNLNHDAMYWYRQDPGQGLRLIYYSQIVNDFQKGDIAEGYSVSREKKESFPLTVTSAQKNPTAFYLCASSIRQGQGNQPQHFGDGTRLSIL.

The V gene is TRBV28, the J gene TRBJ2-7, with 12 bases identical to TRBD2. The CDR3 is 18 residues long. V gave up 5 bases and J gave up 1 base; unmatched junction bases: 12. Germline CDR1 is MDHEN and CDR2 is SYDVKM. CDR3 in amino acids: CASSQRLAGVTPSYEQYF. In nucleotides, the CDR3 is TGTGCCAGCAGTCAGCGACTAGCGGGAGTAACTCCGTCCTACGAGCAGTACTTC.

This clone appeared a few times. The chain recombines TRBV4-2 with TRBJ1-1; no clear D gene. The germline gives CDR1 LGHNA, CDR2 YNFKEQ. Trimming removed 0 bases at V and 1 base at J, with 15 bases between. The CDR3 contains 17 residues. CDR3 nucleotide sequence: TGTGCCAGCAGCCAAGATCTTGGTTTAGCCGAGAACACTGAAGCTTTCTTT. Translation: CASSQDLGLAENTEAFF.

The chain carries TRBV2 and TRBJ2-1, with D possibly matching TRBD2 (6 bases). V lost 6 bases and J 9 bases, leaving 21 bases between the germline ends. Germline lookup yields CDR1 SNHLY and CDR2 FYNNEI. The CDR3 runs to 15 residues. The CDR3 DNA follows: TGTGCCAGCAGAAGGCAAACGGGGGTTCCAGGTGAGCAGTTCTTC. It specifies CASRRQTGVPGEQFF.

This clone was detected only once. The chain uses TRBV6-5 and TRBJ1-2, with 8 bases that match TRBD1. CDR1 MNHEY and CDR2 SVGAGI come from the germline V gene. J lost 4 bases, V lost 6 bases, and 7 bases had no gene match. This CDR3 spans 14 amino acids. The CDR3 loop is CASSRTGQGYGYTF. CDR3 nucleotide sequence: TGTGCCAGCAGCCGAACAGGACAGGGCTATGGCTACACCTTC.

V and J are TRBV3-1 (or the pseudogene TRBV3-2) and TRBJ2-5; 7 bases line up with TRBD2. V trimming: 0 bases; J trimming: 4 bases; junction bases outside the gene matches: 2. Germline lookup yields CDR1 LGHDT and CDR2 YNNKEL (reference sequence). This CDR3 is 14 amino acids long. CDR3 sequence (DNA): TGTGCCAGCAGCCAAGAGGGGGGGTCAGAGACCCAGTACTTC. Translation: CASSQEGGSETQYF.

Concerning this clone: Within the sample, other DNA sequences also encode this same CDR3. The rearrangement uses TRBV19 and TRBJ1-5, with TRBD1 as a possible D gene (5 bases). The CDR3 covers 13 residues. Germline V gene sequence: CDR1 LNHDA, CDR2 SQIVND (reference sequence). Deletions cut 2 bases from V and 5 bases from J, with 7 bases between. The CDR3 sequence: CASSILGDQPQHF. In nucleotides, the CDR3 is TGTGCCAGTAGTATATTGGGGGATCAGCCCCAGCATTTT.